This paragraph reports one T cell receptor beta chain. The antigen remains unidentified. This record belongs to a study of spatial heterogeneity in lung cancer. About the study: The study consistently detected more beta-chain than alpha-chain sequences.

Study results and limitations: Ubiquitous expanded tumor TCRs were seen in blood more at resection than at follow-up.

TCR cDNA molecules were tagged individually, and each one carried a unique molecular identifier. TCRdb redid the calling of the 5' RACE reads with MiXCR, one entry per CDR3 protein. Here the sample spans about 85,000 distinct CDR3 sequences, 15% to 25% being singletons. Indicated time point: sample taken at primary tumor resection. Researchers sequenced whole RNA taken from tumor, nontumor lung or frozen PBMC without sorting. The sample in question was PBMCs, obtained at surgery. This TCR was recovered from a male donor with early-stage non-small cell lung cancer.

CDR3 DNA: TGCAGTGCAAGGACACTGGGAAGCTCCTACGAGCAGTACTTC. Translated, it gives CSARTLGSSYEQYF. The rearrangement joins TRBV20-1 to TRBJ2-7; D perhaps matches TRBD1 (5 bases). The CDR3 has 14 amino acids. In germline, CDR1 is DFQATT, CDR2 SNEGSKA (reference sequence). The V end lost 6 bases, the J end lost 0 bases, and 15 bases lay between the germline ends.